Sequencing of this TCR beta chain was carried out in a study of PD-L1 blockade in urothelial cancer. Study background: A median blood sample held about 140,000 T cells and tens of thousands of unique TCRs.

Sampling of each patient yielded between 1 and 8 specimens, collected pretreatment and on-treatment. The junction had 6 bases not matched to a gene; V was cut back by 6 bases and J by 4 bases. Per the germline V gene, CDR1 is WSHSY and CDR2 is SAAADI. This CDR3 is built from 14 residues. The data were produced by immunoSEQ multiplex PCR, yet TCRdb's version contains in-frame clones alone and is incomplete. The sample lists some 71,000 clones, roughly 89% occurring once. This receptor was obtained from a man aged 60 to 75 with urothelial cancer. Sequenced here: PBMCs, sampled around atezolizumab (anti-PD-L1) treatment. V is TRBV10-2 and J is TRBJ2-5; 9 nucleotides align to TRBD2. CDR3 sequence reads: CASRRGGAGETQYF. As DNA, the CDR3 is TGCGCCAGCAGACGCGGGGGGGCAGGAGAGACCCAGTACTTC.